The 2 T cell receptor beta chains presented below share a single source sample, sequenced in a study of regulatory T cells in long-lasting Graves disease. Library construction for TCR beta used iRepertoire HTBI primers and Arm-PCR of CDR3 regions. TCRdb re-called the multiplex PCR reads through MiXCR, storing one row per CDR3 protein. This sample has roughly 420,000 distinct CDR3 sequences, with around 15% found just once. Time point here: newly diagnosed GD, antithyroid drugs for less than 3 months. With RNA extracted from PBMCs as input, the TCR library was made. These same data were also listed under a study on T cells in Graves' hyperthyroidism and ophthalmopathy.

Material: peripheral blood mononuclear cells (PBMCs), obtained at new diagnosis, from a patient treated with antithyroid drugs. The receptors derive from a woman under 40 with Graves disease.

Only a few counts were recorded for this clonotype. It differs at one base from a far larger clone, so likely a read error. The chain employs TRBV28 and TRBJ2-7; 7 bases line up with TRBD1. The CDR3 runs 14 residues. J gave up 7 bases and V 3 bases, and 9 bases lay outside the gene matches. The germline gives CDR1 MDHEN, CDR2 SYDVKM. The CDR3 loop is CASSFGDSVNEQYF. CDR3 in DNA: TGTGCCAGCAGTTTCGGGGACAGTGTCAATGAGCAGTACTTC.

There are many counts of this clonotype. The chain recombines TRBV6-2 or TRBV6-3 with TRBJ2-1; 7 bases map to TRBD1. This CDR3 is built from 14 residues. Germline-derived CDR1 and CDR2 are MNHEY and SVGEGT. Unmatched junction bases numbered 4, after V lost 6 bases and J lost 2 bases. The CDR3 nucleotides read TGTGCCAGCAGCACAGGGGTAGCCTACAATGAGCAGTTCTTC. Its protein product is CASSTGVAYNEQFF.